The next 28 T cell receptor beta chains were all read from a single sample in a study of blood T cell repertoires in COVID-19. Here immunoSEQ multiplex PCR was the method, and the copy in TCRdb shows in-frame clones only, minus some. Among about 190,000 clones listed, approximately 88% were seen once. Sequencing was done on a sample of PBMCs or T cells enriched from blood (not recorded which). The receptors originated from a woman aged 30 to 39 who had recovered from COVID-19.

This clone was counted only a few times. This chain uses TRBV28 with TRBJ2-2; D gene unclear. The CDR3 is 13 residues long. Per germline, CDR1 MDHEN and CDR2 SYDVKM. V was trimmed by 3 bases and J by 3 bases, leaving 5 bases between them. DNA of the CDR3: TGTGCCAGCAGTTTCGTTTACACCGGGGAGCTGTTTTTT. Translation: CASSFVYTGELFF.

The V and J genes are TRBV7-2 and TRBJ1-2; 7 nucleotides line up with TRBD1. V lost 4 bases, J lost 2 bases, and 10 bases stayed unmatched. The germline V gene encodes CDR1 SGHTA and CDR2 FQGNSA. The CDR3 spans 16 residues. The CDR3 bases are TGTGCCAGCAGCTCAGAATACAGGGGAACCAACTATGGCTACACCTTC. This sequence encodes CASSSEYRGTNYGYTF.

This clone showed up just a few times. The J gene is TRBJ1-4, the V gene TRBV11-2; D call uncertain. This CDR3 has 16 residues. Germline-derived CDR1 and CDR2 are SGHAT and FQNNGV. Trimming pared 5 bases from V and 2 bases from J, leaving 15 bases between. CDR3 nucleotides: TGTGCCAGCAGCCCGAGGGCGCGGGTGACTAATGAAAAACTGTTTTTT. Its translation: CASSPRARVTNEKLFF.

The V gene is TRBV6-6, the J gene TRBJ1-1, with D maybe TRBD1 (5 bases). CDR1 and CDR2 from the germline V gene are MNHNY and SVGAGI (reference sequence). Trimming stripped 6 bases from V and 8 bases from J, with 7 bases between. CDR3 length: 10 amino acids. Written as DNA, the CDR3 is TGTGCCAGCAGCGACAGCGAAGCTTTCTTT. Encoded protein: CASSDSEAFF.

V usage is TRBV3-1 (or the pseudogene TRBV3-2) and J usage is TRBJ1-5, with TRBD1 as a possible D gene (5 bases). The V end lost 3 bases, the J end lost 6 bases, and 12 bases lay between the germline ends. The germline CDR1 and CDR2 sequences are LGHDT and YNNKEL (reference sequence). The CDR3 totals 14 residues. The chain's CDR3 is CASSHVGPGQPQHF. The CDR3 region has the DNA TGTGCCAGCAGCCACGTGGGGCCGGGTCAGCCCCAGCATTTT.

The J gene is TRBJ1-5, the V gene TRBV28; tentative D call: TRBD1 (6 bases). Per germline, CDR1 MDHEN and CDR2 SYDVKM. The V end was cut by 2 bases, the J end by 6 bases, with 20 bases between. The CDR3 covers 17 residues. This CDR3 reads CASSLGDGTGLFQPQHF. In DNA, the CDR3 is TGTGCCAGCAGTTTAGGGGATGGAACAGGGTTATTTCAGCCCCAGCATTTT. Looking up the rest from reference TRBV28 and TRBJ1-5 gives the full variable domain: DVKVTQSSRYLVKRTGEKVFLECVQDMDHENMFWYRQDPGLGLRLIYFSYDVKMKEKGDIPEGYSVSREKKERFSLILESASTNQTSMYLCASSLGDGTGLFQPQHFGDGTRLSIL.

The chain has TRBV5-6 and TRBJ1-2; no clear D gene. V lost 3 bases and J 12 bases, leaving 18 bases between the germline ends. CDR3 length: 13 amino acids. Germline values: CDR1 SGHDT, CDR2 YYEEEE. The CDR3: CASSSEVDGADTF. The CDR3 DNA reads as TGTGCCAGCAGCTCGGAGGTTGACGGCGCCGACACCTTC.

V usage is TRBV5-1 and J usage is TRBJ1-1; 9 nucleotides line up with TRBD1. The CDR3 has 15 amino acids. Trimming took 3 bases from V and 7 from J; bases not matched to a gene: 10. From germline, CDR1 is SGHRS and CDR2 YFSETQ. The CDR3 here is CASSWGPGQGLEAFF. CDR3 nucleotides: TGCGCCAGCAGCTGGGGACCGGGACAGGGCCTTGAAGCTTTCTTT.

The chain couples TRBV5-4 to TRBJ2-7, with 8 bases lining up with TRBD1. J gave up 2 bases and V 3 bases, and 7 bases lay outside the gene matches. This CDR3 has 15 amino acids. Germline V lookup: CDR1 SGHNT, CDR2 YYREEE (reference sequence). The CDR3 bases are TGTGCCAGCAGCTACCTGACAGGGGTCGCCTACGAGCAGTACTTC. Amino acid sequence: CASSYLTGVAYEQYF.

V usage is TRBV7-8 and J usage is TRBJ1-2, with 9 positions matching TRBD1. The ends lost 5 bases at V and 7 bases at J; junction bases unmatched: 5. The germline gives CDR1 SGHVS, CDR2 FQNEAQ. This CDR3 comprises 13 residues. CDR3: CASSPDRGTGYTF. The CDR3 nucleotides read TGTGCCAGCAGCCCGGACAGGGGCACTGGCTACACCTTC.

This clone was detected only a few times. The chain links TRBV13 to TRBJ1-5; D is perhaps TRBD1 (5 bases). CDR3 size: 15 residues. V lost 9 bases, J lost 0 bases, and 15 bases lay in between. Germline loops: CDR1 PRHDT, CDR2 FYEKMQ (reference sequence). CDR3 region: CASLRQGDSNQPQHF. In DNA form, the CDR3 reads TGTGCCAGTTTGAGGCAGGGCGATAGCAATCAGCCCCAGCATTTT.

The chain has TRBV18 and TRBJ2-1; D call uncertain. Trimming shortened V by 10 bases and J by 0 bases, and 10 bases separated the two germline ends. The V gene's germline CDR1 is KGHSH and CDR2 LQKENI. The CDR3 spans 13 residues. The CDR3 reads CATSHGSYNEQFF. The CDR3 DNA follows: TGTGCCACTTCCCACGGCTCCTACAATGAGCAGTTCTTC.

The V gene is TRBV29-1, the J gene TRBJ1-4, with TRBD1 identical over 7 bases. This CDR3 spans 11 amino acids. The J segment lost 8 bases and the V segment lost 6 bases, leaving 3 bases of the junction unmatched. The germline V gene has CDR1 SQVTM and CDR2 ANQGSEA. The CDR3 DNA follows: TGCAGCGTCGGGACAGTCGAAAAACTGTTTTTT. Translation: CSVGTVEKLFF.

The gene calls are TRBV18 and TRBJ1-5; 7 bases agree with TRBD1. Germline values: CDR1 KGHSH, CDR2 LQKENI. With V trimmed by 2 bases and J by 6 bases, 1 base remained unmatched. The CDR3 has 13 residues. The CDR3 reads CASSPNRGQPQHF. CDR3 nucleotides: TGTGCCAGCTCACCAAACAGGGGTCAGCCCCAGCATTTT.

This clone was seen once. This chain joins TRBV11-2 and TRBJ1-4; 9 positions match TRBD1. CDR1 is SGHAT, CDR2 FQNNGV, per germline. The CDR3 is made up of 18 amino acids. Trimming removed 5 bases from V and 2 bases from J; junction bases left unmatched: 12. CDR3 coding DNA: TGTGCCAGCAGCGCCAGGGGACAGGGCGGGCGCACTAATGAAAAACTGTTTTTT. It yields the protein CASSARGQGGRTNEKLFF.

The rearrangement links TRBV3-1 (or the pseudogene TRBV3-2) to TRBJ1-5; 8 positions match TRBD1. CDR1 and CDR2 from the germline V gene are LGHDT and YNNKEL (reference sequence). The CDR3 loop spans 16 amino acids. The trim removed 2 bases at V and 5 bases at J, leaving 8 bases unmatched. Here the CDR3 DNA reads TGTGCCAGCAGCCAAAGGTGGACAGGGAGGCATCAGCCCCAGCATTTT. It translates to CASSQRWTGRHQPQHF.

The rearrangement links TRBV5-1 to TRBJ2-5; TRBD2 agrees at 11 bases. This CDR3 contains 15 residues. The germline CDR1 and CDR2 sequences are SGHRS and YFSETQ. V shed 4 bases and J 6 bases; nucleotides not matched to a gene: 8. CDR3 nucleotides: TGCGCCAGCAGCAAGGGACTAGCGGCTGAAAAGACCCAGTACTTC. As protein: CASSKGLAAEKTQYF.

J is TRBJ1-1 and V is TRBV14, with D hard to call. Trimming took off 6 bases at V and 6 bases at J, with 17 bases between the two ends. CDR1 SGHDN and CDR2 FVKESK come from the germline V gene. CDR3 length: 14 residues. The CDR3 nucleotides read TGTGCCAGCAGAACAACCTCGACATCCCCTGAAGCTTTCTTT. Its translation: CASRTTSTSPEAFF.

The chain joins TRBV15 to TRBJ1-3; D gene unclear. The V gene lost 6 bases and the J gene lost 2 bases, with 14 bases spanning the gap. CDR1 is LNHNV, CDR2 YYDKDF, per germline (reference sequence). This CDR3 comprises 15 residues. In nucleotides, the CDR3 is TGTGCCACCAGTACCGGGTCGAATGCTGGAAACACCATATATTTT. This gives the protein CATSTGSNAGNTIYF.

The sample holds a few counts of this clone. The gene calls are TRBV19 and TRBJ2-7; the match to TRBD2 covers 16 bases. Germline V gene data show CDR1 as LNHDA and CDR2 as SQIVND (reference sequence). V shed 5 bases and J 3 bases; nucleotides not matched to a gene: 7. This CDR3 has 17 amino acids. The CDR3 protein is CASSPGTSGRAFYEQYF. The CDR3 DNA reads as TGTGCCAGTAGTCCAGGGACTAGCGGGAGGGCGTTCTACGAGCAGTACTTC.

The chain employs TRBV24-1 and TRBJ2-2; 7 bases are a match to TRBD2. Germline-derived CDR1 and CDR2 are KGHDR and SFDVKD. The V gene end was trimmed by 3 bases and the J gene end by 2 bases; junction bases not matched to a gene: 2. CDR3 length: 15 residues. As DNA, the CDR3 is TGTGCCACCAGTGATCGCGGGAGTAACACCGGGGAGCTGTTTTTT. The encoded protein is CATSDRGSNTGELFF.

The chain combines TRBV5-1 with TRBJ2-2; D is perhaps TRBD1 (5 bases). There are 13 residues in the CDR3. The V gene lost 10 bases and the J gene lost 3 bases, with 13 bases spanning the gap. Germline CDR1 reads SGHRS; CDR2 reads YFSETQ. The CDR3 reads CAAGQGYTGELFF. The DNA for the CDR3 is TGCGCCGCCGGGCAGGGCTACACCGGGGAGCTGTTTTTT.

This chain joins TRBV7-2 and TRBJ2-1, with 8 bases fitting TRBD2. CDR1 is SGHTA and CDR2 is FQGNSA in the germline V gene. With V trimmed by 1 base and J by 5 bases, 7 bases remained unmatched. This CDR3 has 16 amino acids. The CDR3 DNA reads TGTGCCAGCAGCTTAGTATCGAGCGGGGGTCACAATGAGCAGTTCTTC. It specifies CASSLVSSGGHNEQFF.

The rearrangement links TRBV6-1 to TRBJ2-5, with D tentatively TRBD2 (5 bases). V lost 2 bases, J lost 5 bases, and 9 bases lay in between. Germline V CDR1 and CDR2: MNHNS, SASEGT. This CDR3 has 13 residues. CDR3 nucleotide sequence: TGTGCCAGCAGTGAAACCGGCGGGGAGACCCAGTACTTC. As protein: CASSETGGETQYF.

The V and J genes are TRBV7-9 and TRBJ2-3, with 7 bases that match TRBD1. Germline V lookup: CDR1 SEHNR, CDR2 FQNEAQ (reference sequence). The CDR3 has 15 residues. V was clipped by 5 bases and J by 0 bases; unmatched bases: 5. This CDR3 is CASSTGQMSTDTQYF. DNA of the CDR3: TGTGCCAGCAGCACGGGACAGATGAGCACAGATACGCAGTATTTT.

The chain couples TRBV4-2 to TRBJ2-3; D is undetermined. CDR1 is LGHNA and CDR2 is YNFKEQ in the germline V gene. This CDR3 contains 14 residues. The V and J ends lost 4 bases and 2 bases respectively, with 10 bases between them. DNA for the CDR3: TGTGCCAGCAGCCTTCTCCTTTACACAGATACGCAGTATTTT. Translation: CASSLLLYTDTQYF.

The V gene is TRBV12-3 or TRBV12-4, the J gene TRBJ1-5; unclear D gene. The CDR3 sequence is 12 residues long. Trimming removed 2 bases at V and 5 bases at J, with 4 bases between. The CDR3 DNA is TGTGCCAGCAGTTTACGGGATCAGCCCCAGCATTTT. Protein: CASSLRDQPQHF.

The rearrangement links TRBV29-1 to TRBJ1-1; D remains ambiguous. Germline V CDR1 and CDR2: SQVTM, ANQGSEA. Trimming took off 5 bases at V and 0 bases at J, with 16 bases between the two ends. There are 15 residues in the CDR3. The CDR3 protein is CSVLGLQRMNTEAFF. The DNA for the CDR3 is TGCAGCGTTCTAGGACTGCAAAGGATGAACACTGAAGCTTTCTTT.